This is a list of T cell receptor beta chains from one sample in a study of cytomegalovirus exposure and HLA in healthy donors. Libraries were prepared by immunoSEQ multiplex PCR; TCRdb keeps only in-frame clonotypes and omits some of them. This table holds approximately 110,000 clones, around two thirds found once. The specimen was PBMCs. The receptor set was obtained from a young man in good health and CMV-seropositive. Each CDR3 is given with its conserved first and last residue. A D gene is named only where the DNA matches it firmly. Expanded clones are given a class, and other clones once, few, many or no size at all.

NA	TRBV5-1	TRBJ2-7	few	TGCGCCAGCAGCTTACACCGCGGGACGGGTCGCGCCGAGCAGTACTTC	CASSLHRGTGRAEQYF
TRBD1	TRBV2	TRBJ1-5	NA	TGTGCCAGCACTATAGGGACAGGGTATCAGCCCCAGCATTTT	CASTIGTGYQPQHF
NA	TRBV27	TRBJ1-1	NA	TGTGCCAGCAGGAGGAACACTGAAGCTTTCTTT	CASRRNTEAFF
NA	TRBV6-5	TRBJ2-7	NA	TGTGCCAGCAGTTACCAGGGGCGACTTTCCTACGAGCAGTACTTC	CASSYQGRLSYEQYF
TRBD2	TRBV6-1	TRBJ2-1	few	TGTGCCAGCGTAAAGCGGGGCCGGGATGAGCAGTTCTTC	CASVKRGRDEQFF
NA	TRBV5-1	TRBJ2-7	NA	TGCGCCAGCAGCTTACAGTCATTCGGTCAGTTAAGCTCCTACGAGCAGTACTTC	CASSLQSFGQLSSYEQYF
TRBD2	TRBV4-1	TRBJ2-3	once	TGCGCCAGCAGCCAAATCTATACTAGCGGGGGGTGGGATACGCAGTATTTT	CASSQIYTSGGWDTQYF
NA	TRBV9	TRBJ1-3	once	TGTGCCAGCAGCCCCCGGGGAGGCTCTGGAAACACCATATATTTT	CASSPRGGSGNTIYF
NA	TRBV28	TRBJ1-2	NA	TGTGCCAGCAGTTTGAGTACCAACTATGGCTACACCTTC	CASSLSTNYGYTF
NA	TRBV27	TRBJ1-2	NA	TGTGCCAGCAGTTTTCTCAGAACAGCTAACTATGGCTACACCTTC	CASSFLRTANYGYTF
NA	TRBV5-1	TRBJ2-7	NA	TGCGCCAGCAGCTTGAAAGGGGTCAACGAGCAGTACTTC	CASSLKGVNEQYF
NA	TRBV19	TRBJ1-5	NA	TGTGCCAGTAACCCAGGTGGGACTCGAAAGCCCCAGCATTTT	CASNPGGTRKPQHF
TRBD1	TRBV5-4	TRBJ1-3	NA	TGTGCCAGCAGCCTGGACAGGGGGGCTGGAAACACCATATATTTT	CASSLDRGAGNTIYF
TRBD1	TRBV5-6	TRBJ1-6	NA	TGTGCCAGCAGCTTTATTAGACAGGGGAGAAATTCACCCCTCCACTTT	CASSFIRQGRNSPLHF
TRBD1	TRBV6-5	TRBJ1-2	NA	TGTGCCAGCAGCGCCACAAGGACAGGGGATGGCTACACCTTC	CASSATRTGDGYTF
NA	TRBV10-3	TRBJ1-2	NA	TGTGCCATCAGTGAGTCGGAGAGAAACTATGGCTACACCTTC	CAISESERNYGYTF
NA	TRBV2	TRBJ2-1	NA	TGTGCCAGCAGTGGGGGGCTGGCAAGGGTCTTC	CASSGGLARVF
NA	TRBV5-1	TRBJ2-3	NA	TGCGCCAGCAGCCCTGGTGGAGGCACAGATACGCAGTATTTT	CASSPGGGTDTQYF
NA	TRBV7-9	TRBJ1-2	NA	TGTGCCAGCAGCCCGGGATGGGATGGCTACACCTTC	CASSPGWDGYTF
NA	TRBV20-1	TRBJ1-2	NA	TGCAGTGCTAGAGGGGCCTATGGCTACACCTTC	CSARGAYGYTF
NA	TRBV5-6	TRBJ1-5	NA	TGTGCCAGCAATGCGCGGGGGAGCAATCAGCCCCAGCATTTT	CASNARGSNQPQHF
NA	TRBV11-2	TRBJ1-2	NA	TGTGCCAGCAGCAACCCGACAGCCATGGTCTATGGCTACACCTTC	CASSNPTAMVYGYTF
NA	TRBV5-1	TRBJ2-5	NA	TGCGCCAGCAGCCAGTCAGGGGACCAAGAGACCCAGTACTTC	CASSQSGDQETQYF
NA	TRBV19	TRBJ2-1	once	TGTGCCAGTAGTATAGTATCCAATGAGCAGTTCTTC	CASSIVSNEQFF
TRBD1	TRBV5-4	TRBJ2-5	NA	TGTGCCAGCAGCCTGGACAGGGGCCAAGAGACCCAGTACTTC	CASSLDRGQETQYF
NA	TRBV15	TRBJ1-2	few	TGTGCCACCAGCAGAGAAAGCTTACCTAACTATGGCTACACCTTC	CATSRESLPNYGYTF
TRBD2	TRBV6-1	TRBJ2-3	NA	TGTGCCAGCAGTGAAGGAATATCGGGACTAAGCACAGATACGCAGTATTTT	CASSEGISGLSTDTQYF
TRBD1	TRBV7-6	TRBJ1-1	NA	TGTGCCAGCAGCCCCCGACAGGGCGATTGGAGTAGCTCTGAAGCTTTCTTT	CASSPRQGDWSSSEAFF
TRBD2	TRBV7-9	TRBJ2-5	NA	TGTGCCAGCAGCCGCTTCGCGGGGGATTGGGAGACCCAGTACTTC	CASSRFAGDWETQYF
NA	TRBV4-2	TRBJ2-1	NA	TGTGCCAGCAGTCCCCTCTCTTCGAGCTCCTACAATGAGCAGTTCTTC	CASSPLSSSSYNEQFF
TRBD1	TRBV27	TRBJ1-2	few	TGTGCCAGCAGTCCTCTTGGGACAGCCACGGGTGGCTACACCTTC	CASSPLGTATGGYTF
NA	TRBV7-9	TRBJ2-2	NA	TGTGCCAGCACCGGGGTTGCCGGGGAGCTGTTTTTT	CASTGVAGELFF
NA	TRBV18	TRBJ2-2	NA	TGTGCCAGCTCACCCACAGGGACCGGGGAGCTGTTTTTT	CASSPTGTGELFF
NA	TRBV5-5	TRBJ2-2	many	TGTGCCAGCAGCCCTACCGGCGGGGTGAACACCGGGGAGCTGTTTTTT	CASSPTGGVNTGELFF
TRBD1	TRBV28	TRBJ1-5	NA	TGTGCCAGCAGAGGGGACAGGAGGAATCAGCCCCAGCATTTT	CASRGDRRNQPQHF
NA	TRBV7-8	TRBJ2-1	NA	TGTGCCAGCAGCTTAGATGCGAAGAGCTCCTACAATGAGCAGTTCTTC	CASSLDAKSSYNEQFF
NA	TRBV6-5	TRBJ1-2	NA	TGTGCCAGCAGTTATAGAGGAAAGAATGGCTACACCTTC	CASSYRGKNGYTF
NA	TRBV5-1	TRBJ1-2	NA	TGTGCCAGCAGCTCGGGGGGTGATGGCTACACCTTC	CASSSGGDGYTF
NA	TRBV2	TRBJ1-3	NA	TGTGCCAGCAGTGAGCAGACTGGAAACACCATATATTTT	CASSEQTGNTIYF
TRBD2	TRBV2	TRBJ2-3	NA	TGTGCCAGCAGACCTCTAGCGGGGGGGACAGATACGCAGTATTTT	CASRPLAGGTDTQYF
TRBD2	TRBV6-5	TRBJ2-3	few	TGTGCCAGCAGGCGTCTAGCGGGGACAGATACGCAGTATTTT	CASRRLAGTDTQYF
TRBD1	TRBV7-8	TRBJ1-3	NA	TGTGCCAGCAGCACTGGACAGGGGGACTCTGGAAACACCATATATTTT	CASSTGQGDSGNTIYF
NA	TRBV7-3	TRBJ1-1	NA	TGTGCCAGCAGGTGGACACCGAACACTGAAGCTTTCTTT	CASRWTPNTEAFF
TRBD1	TRBV11-3	TRBJ1-6	NA	TGTGCCAGCAGCTTAGCCGGTTGGGGACAGGGGGATTCACCCCTCCACTTT	CASSLAGWGQGDSPLHF
NA	TRBV4-1	TRBJ2-1	NA	TGCGCCAGCAGCCAAAGTCGAGCGGGCATCACGAAAACCTACAATGAGCAGTTCTTC	CASSQSRAGITKTYNEQFF
TRBD1	TRBV5-1	TRBJ1-5	NA	TGCGCCAGCAGCTTGACAGGGGCTCCTCAGCCCCAGCATTTT	CASSLTGAPQPQHF
TRBD1	TRBV4-1	TRBJ1-2	few	TGCGCCAGCCTAGGGACAGGCGCTTATAACTATGGCTACACCTTC	CASLGTGAYNYGYTF
NA	TRBV30	TRBJ1-4	few	TGTGCCTGGAGTGTATCGGCCAGGGCACGAGAAAAACTGTTTTTT	CAWSVSARAREKLFF
NA	TRBV12-5	TRBJ2-5	NA	TGTGCTAGTGGTCCCCAGATTGGCGGAAAAGAGACCCAGTACTTC	CASGPQIGGKETQYF
NA	TRBV5-1	TRBJ2-5	NA	TGCGCCAGCAGCCATAACAGGGATACCCAGTACTTC	CASSHNRDTQYF